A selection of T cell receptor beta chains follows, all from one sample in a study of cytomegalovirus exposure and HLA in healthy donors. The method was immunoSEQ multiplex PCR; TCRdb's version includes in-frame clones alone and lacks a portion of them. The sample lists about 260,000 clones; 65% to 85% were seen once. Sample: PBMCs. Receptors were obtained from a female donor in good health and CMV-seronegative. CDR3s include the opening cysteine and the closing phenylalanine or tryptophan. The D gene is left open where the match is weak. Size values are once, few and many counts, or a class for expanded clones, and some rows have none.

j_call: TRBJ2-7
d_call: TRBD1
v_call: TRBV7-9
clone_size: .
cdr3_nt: TGTGCCAGCAGCGTTTCAACAGGGGGCTACGAGCAGTACTTC
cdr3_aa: CASSVSTGGYEQYF

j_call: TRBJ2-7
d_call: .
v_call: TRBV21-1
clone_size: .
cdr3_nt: TGTGCCAGCAGCAAATCGTCCCCAGCGGGATCCTACGAGCAGTACTTC
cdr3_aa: CASSKSSPAGSYEQYF

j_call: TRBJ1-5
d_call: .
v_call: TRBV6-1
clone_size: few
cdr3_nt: TGTGCCAGCAGTGAAGGGTGGGGGGGCGCAAATCAGCCCCAGCATTTT
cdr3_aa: CASSEGWGGANQPQHF

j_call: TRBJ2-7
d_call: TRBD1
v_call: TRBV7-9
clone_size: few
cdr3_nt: TGTGCCAGCAGCACCGACAGGGGAAACTACGAGCAGTACTTC
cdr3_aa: CASSTDRGNYEQYF

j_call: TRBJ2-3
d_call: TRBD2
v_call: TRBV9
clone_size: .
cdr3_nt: TGTGCCAGCAGCTTAGCGGGTCGACTTACTAGCACAGATACGCAGTATTTT
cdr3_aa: CASSLAGRLTSTDTQYF

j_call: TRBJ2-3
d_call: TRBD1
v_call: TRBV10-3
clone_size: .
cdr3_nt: TGTGCCAGCACGACAGGGGGTGCAGATACGCAGTATTTT
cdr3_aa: CASTTGGADTQYF

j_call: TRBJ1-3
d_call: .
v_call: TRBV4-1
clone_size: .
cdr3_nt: TGCGCCAGCAGCCAAGCCCTTCGACAGGCTTATGGAAACACCATATATTTT
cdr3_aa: CASSQALRQAYGNTIYF

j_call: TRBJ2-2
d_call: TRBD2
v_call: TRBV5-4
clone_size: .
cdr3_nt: TGTGCCAGCAGCCCGCAGATAGCGGGAGTCACCGGGGAGCTGTTTTTT
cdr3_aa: CASSPQIAGVTGELFF

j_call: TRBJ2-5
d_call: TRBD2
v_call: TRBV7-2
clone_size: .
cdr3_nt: TGTGCCAGCAGCCCGATAGCGGGAATGGAGACCCAGTACTTC
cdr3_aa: CASSPIAGMETQYF

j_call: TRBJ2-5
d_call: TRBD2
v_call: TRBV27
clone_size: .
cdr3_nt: TGTGCCTGCGGGAGGTCTCAAGAGACCCAGTACTTC
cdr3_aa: CACGRSQETQYF

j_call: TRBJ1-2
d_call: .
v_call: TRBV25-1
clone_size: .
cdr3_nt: TGTGCCAGCAGTGGCCGGGTTTCCGGCTATGGCTACACCTTC
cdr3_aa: CASSGRVSGYGYTF

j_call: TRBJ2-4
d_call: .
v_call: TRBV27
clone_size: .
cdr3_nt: TGTGCCAGCAGTTCGCTGACAGCCCCGAAAAACATTCAGTACTTC
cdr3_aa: CASSSLTAPKNIQYF

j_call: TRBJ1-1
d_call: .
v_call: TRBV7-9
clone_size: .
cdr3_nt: TGTGCCAGCCACCGTGGCCGGACTGAGGACACTGAAGCTTTCTTT
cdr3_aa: CASHRGRTEDTEAFF

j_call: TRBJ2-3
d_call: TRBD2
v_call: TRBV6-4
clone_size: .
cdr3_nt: TGTGCCAGCAGTGACGTCTCAGCGGGAGGCGCAGATACGCAGTATTTT
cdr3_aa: CASSDVSAGGADTQYF

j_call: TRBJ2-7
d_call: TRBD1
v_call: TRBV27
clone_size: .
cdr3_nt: TGTGCCAGCAGACTGGGACAGGGGGCCTACGAGCAGTACTTC
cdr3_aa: CASRLGQGAYEQYF

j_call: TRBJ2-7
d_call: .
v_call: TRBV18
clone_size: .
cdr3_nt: TGTGCCAGCTCACCACAGGGGAATTACGAGCAGTACTTC
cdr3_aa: CASSPQGNYEQYF

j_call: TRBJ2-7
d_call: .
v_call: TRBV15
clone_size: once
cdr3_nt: TGTGCCACCAGCAGAGTGGGCTCCGACGAGCAGTACTTC
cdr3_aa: CATSRVGSDEQYF

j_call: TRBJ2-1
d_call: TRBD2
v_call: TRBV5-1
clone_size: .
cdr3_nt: TGCGCCAGCAGCTTCCTAGCGGGGGCCCCCAATGAGCAGTTCTTC
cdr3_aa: CASSFLAGAPNEQFF

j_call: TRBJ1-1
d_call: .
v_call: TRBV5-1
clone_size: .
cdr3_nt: TGCGCCAGCAGCTTTCGACGGGGATTAGGAGGGGTGTTTGAGAACACTGAAGCTTTCTTT
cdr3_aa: CASSFRRGLGGVFENTEAFF

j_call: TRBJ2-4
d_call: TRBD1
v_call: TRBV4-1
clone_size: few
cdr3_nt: TGCGCCAGCAGCTCTGACAGGGGCAACTTTAACATTCAGTACTTC
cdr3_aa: CASSSDRGNFNIQYF

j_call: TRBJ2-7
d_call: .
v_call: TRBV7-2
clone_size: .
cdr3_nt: TGTGCCAGCAGGGAGGGGACAGAGACCTACGAGCAGTACTTC
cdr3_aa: CASREGTETYEQYF

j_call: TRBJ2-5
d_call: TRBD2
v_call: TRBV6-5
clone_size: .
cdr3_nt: TGTGCCAGCTGGGCACTAGCGGGAGCCGGGACCCAGTACTTC
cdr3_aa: CASWALAGAGTQYF

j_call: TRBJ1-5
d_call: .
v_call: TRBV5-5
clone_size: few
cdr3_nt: TGTGCCAGCAGCTTGAACATACAGGGAGCAGGCAATCAGCCCCAGCATTTT
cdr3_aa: CASSLNIQGAGNQPQHF

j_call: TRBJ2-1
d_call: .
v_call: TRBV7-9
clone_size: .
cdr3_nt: TGTGCCAGCAGCTCGCGGAGGAGGGGTAATGAGCAGTTCTTC
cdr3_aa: CASSSRRRGNEQFF

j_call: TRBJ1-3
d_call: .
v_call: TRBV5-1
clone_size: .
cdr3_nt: TGCGCCAGCAGCGGAGACAGCTCTGGAAACACCATATATTTT
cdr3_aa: CASSGDSSGNTIYF

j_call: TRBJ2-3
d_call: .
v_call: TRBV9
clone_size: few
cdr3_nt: TGTGCCAGCAGCGTAGAAAGGACTAGCACAGATACGCAGTATTTT
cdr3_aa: CASSVERTSTDTQYF

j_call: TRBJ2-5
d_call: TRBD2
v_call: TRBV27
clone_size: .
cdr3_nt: TGTGCCAGCAGTTCGGTCAATAGCGGGATTGAGACCCAGTACTTC
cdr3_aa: CASSSVNSGIETQYF

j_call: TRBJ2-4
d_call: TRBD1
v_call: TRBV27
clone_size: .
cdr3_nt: TGTGCCAGCAGTTTATGGCCGGGACAGAAAAACATTCAGTACTTC
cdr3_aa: CASSLWPGQKNIQYF

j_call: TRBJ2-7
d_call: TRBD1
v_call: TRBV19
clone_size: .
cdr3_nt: TGTGCCAGTAGTATCAGGACAGGACGATCCTACGAGCAGTACTTC
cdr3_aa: CASSIRTGRSYEQYF

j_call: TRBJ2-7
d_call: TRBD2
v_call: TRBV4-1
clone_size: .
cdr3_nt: TGCGCCAGCAGCCAACCCTTAGCGGGAGGGTCCTACGAGCAGTACTTC
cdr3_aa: CASSQPLAGGSYEQYF

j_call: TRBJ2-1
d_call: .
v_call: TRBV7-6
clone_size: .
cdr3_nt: TGTGCCAGCAGCTTAGGGACTGGCTACAATGAGCAGTTCTTC
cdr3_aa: CASSLGTGYNEQFF

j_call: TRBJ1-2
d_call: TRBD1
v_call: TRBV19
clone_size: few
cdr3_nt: TGTGCCAGTAGTAGGGGACAGGGATATTATGGCTACACCTTC
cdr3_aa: CASSRGQGYYGYTF

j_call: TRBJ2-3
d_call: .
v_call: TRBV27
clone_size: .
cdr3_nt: TGTGCCAGCAGGGTAGAATTTAGCACAGATACGCAGTATTTT
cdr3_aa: CASRVEFSTDTQYF

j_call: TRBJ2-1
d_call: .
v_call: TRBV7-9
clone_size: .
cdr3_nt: TGTGCCAGCAGCTTAGATGGAGGCCGCTCCTACAATGAGCAGTTCTTC
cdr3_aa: CASSLDGGRSYNEQFF

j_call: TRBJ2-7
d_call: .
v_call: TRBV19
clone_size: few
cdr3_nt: TGTGCCAGTAGTTCTTTGGATGCGGGGAACGAGCAGTACTTC
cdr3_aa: CASSSLDAGNEQYF

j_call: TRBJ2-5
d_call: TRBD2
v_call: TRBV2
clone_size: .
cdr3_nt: TGTGCCAGCAGGGGACTAGCGGAGACCCAGTACTTC
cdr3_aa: CASRGLAETQYF

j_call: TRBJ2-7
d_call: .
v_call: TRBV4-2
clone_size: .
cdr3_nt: TGTGCCAGCAGCCAAGATTACTCCGGCGGGTCCTACGAGCAGTACTTC
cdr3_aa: CASSQDYSGGSYEQYF

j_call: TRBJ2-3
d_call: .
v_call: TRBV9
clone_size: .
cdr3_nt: TGTGCCAGCAGCGTAGGAGGACAAACTAGCACAGATACGCAGTATTTT
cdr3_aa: CASSVGGQTSTDTQYF

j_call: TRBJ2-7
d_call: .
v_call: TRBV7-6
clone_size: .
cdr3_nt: TGTGCCAGCAGCTGGGGCGGGACTTACGAGCAGTACTTC
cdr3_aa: CASSWGGTYEQYF

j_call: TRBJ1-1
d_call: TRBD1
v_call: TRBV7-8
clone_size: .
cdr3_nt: TGTGCCAGCAGCTCCGTCGGGACAGGAATGAACACTGAAGCTTTCTTT
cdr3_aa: CASSSVGTGMNTEAFF

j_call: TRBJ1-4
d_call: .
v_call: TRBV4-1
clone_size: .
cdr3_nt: TGCGCCAGCAGCCTATTCCGAGGTGAAAAACTGTTTTTT
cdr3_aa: CASSLFRGEKLFF

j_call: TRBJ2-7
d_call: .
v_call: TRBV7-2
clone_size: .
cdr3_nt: TGTGCCAGCAGCTTAAGGGGCCCCGCCTACGAGCAGTACTTC
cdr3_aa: CASSLRGPAYEQYF

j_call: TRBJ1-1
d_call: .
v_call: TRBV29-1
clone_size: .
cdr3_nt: TGCAGCGCCTTTAGGGGGTCTCTTTCGGGCACTGAAGCTTTCTTT
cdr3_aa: CSAFRGSLSGTEAFF